This passage covers 25 T cell receptor beta chains from one sample sequenced in a study of blood T cells in healthy people across ages. The use of a sample-barcoded 5' primer and a J-beta primer mix characterized a second PCR of roughly 6 to 11 cycles. TCRdb used MiXCR to reprocess the 5' RACE reads, holding one entry per CDR3 protein. Among about 570,000 distinct CDR3 sequences listed, approximately 30% were seen once. Input material: blood. Every receptor here comes from an older woman in good health.

This clonotype was found a few times. This chain links TRBV5-1 with TRBJ2-6, with no clear D. Germline CDR1 reads SGHRS; CDR2 reads YFSETQ. This CDR3 is built from 14 residues. V was shortened by 0 bases and J by 3 bases, with 4 bases between the two germline ends. CDR3 sequence (DNA): TGCGCCAGCAGCTTGGGAGTTGGGGCCAACGTCCTGACTTTC. It specifies CASSLGVGANVLTF.

This sequence joins TRBV3-1 and TRBJ1-4; 8 bases are shared with TRBD1. J lost 8 bases, V lost 5 bases, and 10 bases had no gene match. The CDR3 extends over 15 amino acids. Germline V gives CDR1 LGHDT, CDR2 YNNKEL (reference sequence). CDR3 sequence reads: CASSSLTGAVEKLFF. The CDR3 DNA sequence: TGTGCCAGCAGCTCCTTGACAGGGGCGGTGGAAAAACTGTTTTTT.

V gene TRBV7-2 combines with J gene TRBJ2-3; D ambiguous. The V gene lost 2 bases and the J gene lost 2 bases, with 14 bases spanning the gap. Germline lookup yields CDR1 SGHTA and CDR2 FQGNSA. The CDR3 is 16 amino acids. The DNA for the CDR3 is TGTGCCAGCAGCTTATTTGGTCTGCTCAACACAGATACGCAGTATTTT. This encodes CASSLFGLLNTDTQYF. The variable domain in full, completed from reference TRBV7-2 and TRBJ2-3, reads GAGVSQSPSNKVTEKGKDVELRCDPISGHTALYWYRQSLGQGLEFLIYFQGNSAPDKSGLPSDRFSAERTGGSVSTLTIQRTQQEDSAVYLCASSLFGLLNTDTQYFGPGTRLTVL.

V and J are TRBV20-1 and TRBJ1-5, with D perhaps matching TRBD1 (5 bases). Trimming left V 6 bases short and J 7 bases short, with 19 bases between. Germline V CDR1 and CDR2: DFQATT, SNEGSKA (reference sequence). The CDR3 spans 14 residues. CDR3 in DNA: TGCAGTGCGTTCGATGGGGGTGGCGAACAGCCCCAGCATTTT. It encodes CSAFDGGGEQPQHF.

The V call is TRBV6-4, the J call TRBJ1-2; 9 bases are a match to TRBD1. Germline CDR1 and CDR2: MRHNA and SNTAGT. V lost 5 bases, J lost 8 bases, and 15 bases stayed unmatched. This CDR3 has 16 amino acids. CDR3 loop: CASSPGTGLNLGGYTF. CDR3 coding DNA: TGTGCCAGCAGTCCCGGGACAGGGTTGAATCTCGGCGGCTACACCTTC.

The chain couples TRBV30 to TRBJ2-2, with 7 bases matching TRBD1. Per germline, CDR1 GTSNPN and CDR2 SVGIG (reference sequence). The J segment lost 2 bases and the V segment lost 1 base, leaving 4 bases of the junction unmatched. CDR3 length equals 15 residues. The DNA of the CDR3 is TGTGCCTGGAGTGCGGGACAGCTCAACACCGGGGAGCTGTTTTTT. Translation: CAWSAGQLNTGELFF.

The rearrangement joins TRBV9 to TRBJ1-4; no reliable D call. This CDR3 region has 15 residues. Germline V gene lookup returns CDR1 SGDLS and CDR2 YYNGEE. V gave up 0 bases and J gave up 6 bases, with 12 bases separating them. CDR3 sequence (DNA): TGTGCCAGCAGCGTAGCTCTGGGGAATGATGAAAAACTGTTTTTT. Translated: CASSVALGNDEKLFF.

Only a few counts were recorded for this clonotype. The chain recombines TRBV9 with TRBJ2-7; D is unclear. Germline V gene data show CDR1 as SGDLS and CDR2 as YYNGEE. The CDR3 has 12 amino acids. V was pared by 4 bases and J by 5 bases, with 10 bases between. The CDR3 reads CASSTDTDEQYF. DNA for the CDR3: TGTGCCAGCAGCACCGACACTGACGAGCAGTACTTC.

This clonotype occurred a few times. This CDR3 is CSARLAAVYEQYF. The CDR3 DNA is TGCAGTGCAAGACTAGCAGCAGTCTACGAGCAGTACTTC. The rearrangement links TRBV20-1 to TRBJ2-5; 7 bases map to TRBD2. Matching the DNA end better, TRBJ2-7 makes the J call doubtful. Germline assignment: CDR1 DFQATT and CDR2 SNEGSKA (reference sequence). The CDR3 is 13 amino acids.

The chain uses TRBV19 and TRBJ1-2; unclear D gene. The V end lost 10 bases, the J end lost 4 bases, and 13 bases lay between the germline ends. From germline, CDR1 is LNHDA and CDR2 SQIVND (reference sequence). The CDR3 runs to 12 residues. The CDR3: CATATVIYGYTF. CDR3 sequence (DNA): TGTGCCACCGCCACAGTGATCTATGGCTACACCTTC.

This clonotype was observed a few times. The chain uses TRBV7-8 and TRBJ1-2; D perhaps matches TRBD1 (6 bases). Trimming left V 1 base short and J 6 bases short, with 15 bases between. The CDR3 is 15 amino acids. Germline V lookup: CDR1 SGHVS, CDR2 FQNEAQ. This CDR3 reads CASSLGARGGDGYTF. CDR3 DNA sequence: TGTGCCAGCAGCTTAGGGGCCAGGGGAGGCGATGGCTACACCTTC.

This chain connects TRBV5-1 to TRBJ1-1; D not resolved. The germline V and J ends were trimmed by 5 bases and 1 base, with 15 bases remaining between them. CDR1 is SGHRS, CDR2 YFSETQ, per germline. The CDR3 has 15 residues. The CDR3 DNA sequence: TGCGCCAGCAGTCTGGCACCAAACCAGAACACTGAAGCTTTCTTT. As protein: CASSLAPNQNTEAFF.

V usage is TRBV12-3 or TRBV12-4 and J usage is TRBJ2-5; 8 bases are a match to TRBD1. Trimming cost V 6 bases and J 7 bases; bases outside gene matches: 7. The CDR3 extends over 13 amino acids. Written as DNA, the CDR3 is TGTGCCAGCAGGGCAGGGGGCACCGGGACCCAGTACTTC. Its protein is CASRAGGTGTQYF.

The rearrangement links TRBV5-5 to TRBJ2-5; 7 nucleotides align to TRBD1. Unmatched junction bases numbered 8, after V lost 5 bases and J lost 7 bases. Germline values: CDR1 SGHKS, CDR2 YYEKEE (reference sequence). The CDR3 totals 13 residues. Here the CDR3 reads CASSWDSEGTQYF. The CDR3 DNA is TGTGCCAGCAGTTGGGACAGCGAAGGGACCCAGTACTTC. The entire variable domain, with the rest obtained from reference TRBV5-5 and TRBJ2-5, is as follows: DAGVTQSPTHLIKTRGQQVTLRCSPISGHKSVSWYQQVLGQGPQFIFQYYEKEERGRGNFPDRFSARQFPNYSSELNVNALLLGDSALYLCASSWDSEGTQYFGPGTRLLVL.

V and J are TRBV6-5 and TRBJ1-1; D is unresolved. This CDR3 is 14 amino acids long. The V end was cut by 6 bases, the J end by 3 bases, with 14 bases between. Germline CDR1 reads MNHEY; CDR2 reads SVGAGI. The CDR3 loop is CASSSRIGYTEAFF. The CDR3 coding sequence is TGTGCCAGCAGCTCCAGGATAGGGTACACTGAAGCTTTCTTT.

This sequence joins TRBV5-1 and TRBJ2-3; TRBD2 agrees at 9 bases. V was pared by 1 base and J by 0 bases, with 6 bases of the junction left unmatched. This CDR3 has 17 amino acids. Per the germline V gene, CDR1 is SGHRS and CDR2 is YFSETQ. CDR3: CASSLSPSGASTDTQYF. CDR3 DNA sequence: TGCGCCAGCAGCTTGTCGCCTAGCGGGGCGAGCACAGATACGCAGTATTTT.

This clonotype was counted only a few times. The conserved phenylalanine or tryptophan normally closing the CDR3 is absent here, so this likely arose from a read error. V is TRBV19 and J is TRBJ2-5, with D unresolved. There are 11 residues in the CDR3. Germline CDR1 and CDR2: LNHDA and SQIVND (reference sequence). The ends were cut back, 4 bases at V and 5 bases at J, with 5 bases in the middle. The CDR3 bases are TGTGCCAGTAGTACACGCGAGACCCAGTACCTC. The encoded protein is CASSTRETQYL.

V usage is TRBV20-1 and J usage is TRBJ2-7, with 11 bases lining up with TRBD2. The germline V gene has CDR1 DFQATT and CDR2 SNEGSKA (reference sequence). V gave up 2 bases and J gave up 3 bases; unmatched junction bases: 6. The CDR3 length is 15 residues. CDR3: CSARRLAGNNYEQYF. For the CDR3, the DNA is TGCAGTGCTAGAAGACTAGCGGGGAACAACTACGAGCAGTACTTC.

This clonotype has just a few counts. The chain links TRBV5-1 to TRBJ2-5; tentative D call: TRBD1 (6 bases). The CDR3 runs 18 residues. In germline, CDR1 is SGHRS, CDR2 YFSETQ. Trimming shortened V by 4 bases and J by 11 bases, and 33 bases separated the two germline ends. CDR3: CASSLPPGVPPNLREQYF. The CDR3 nucleotides are TGCGCCAGCAGCCTACCCCCAGGGGTTCCTCCTAATCTTCGAGAGCAGTACTTC.

The V gene is TRBV5-6, the J gene TRBJ1-3; D gene ambiguous. The V gene's germline CDR1 is SGHDT and CDR2 YYEEEE. The ends were cut back, 2 bases at V and 1 base at J, with 4 bases in the middle. The CDR3 sequence is 13 residues long. In DNA form, the CDR3 reads TGTGCCAGCAGCTTCCGGTCTGGAAACACCATATATTTT. This gives the protein CASSFRSGNTIYF.

The rearrangement links TRBV4-2 to TRBJ1-1, with 10 bases fitting TRBD1. The CDR3 extends over 15 amino acids. The germline V gene encodes CDR1 LGHNA and CDR2 YNFKEQ. With V trimmed by 3 bases and J by 4 bases, 5 bases remained unmatched. CDR3: CASSQRTGGITEAFF. The CDR3, as DNA: TGTGCCAGCAGCCAGAGGACAGGGGGAATCACTGAAGCTTTCTTT.

The chain joins TRBV5-1 to TRBJ2-5; D is uncertain. The DNA end is more similar to TRBJ2-1, so the J call may be wrong. CDR1 is SGHRS and CDR2 is YFSETQ in the germline V gene. CDR3 size: 14 residues. The CDR3 DNA is TGCGCCAGCAGCTTCGACCAAAATTACAATGAGCAGTTCTTC. Its translation: CASSFDQNYNEQFF.

This clonotype was counted only a few times. V and J are TRBV7-8 and TRBJ2-3; 9 nucleotides match TRBD1. CDR3 length equals 18 residues. Germline loops: CDR1 SGHVS, CDR2 FQNEAQ. V trimming: 5 bases; J trimming: 2 bases; junction bases outside the gene matches: 14. The CDR3, as DNA: TGTGCCAGCAGCGCTCTGGGACAGGGTTTATCTCTCACAGATACGCAGTATTTT. Protein: CASSALGQGLSLTDTQYF.

The rearrangement links TRBV5-8 to TRBJ1-1; TRBD1 is a possible D gene (6 bases). This CDR3 is built from 15 residues. Deletions cut 2 bases from V and 2 bases from J, with 13 bases between. Per the germline V gene, CDR1 is SGHTS and CDR2 is YDEGEE. In DNA, the CDR3 is TGTGCCAGCAGCTTAAAAGACAGGACAAACACTGAAGCTTTCTTT. It codes for CASSLKDRTNTEAFF.

This clonotype was seen ten or more times. The rearrangement links TRBV9 to TRBJ1-3, with D uncertain. The CDR3 contains 13 residues. Deletions cut 3 bases from V and 1 base from J, with 5 bases between. Germline values: CDR1 SGDLS, CDR2 YYNGEE. The CDR3 DNA follows: TGTGCCAGCAGCGGTGGATCTGGAAACACCATATATTTT. Translated: CASSGGSGNTIYF.